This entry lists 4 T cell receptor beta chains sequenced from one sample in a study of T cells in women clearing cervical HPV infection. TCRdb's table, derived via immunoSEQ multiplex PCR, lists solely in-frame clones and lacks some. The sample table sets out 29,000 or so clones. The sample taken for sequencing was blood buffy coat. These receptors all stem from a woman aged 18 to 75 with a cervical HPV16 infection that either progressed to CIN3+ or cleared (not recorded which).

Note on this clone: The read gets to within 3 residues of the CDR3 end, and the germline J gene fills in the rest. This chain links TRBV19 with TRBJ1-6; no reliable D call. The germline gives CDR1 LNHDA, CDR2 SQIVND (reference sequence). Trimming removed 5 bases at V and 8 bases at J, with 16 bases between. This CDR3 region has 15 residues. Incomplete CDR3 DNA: TGTGCCAGTAGTCCTCTGCGGGGTGGGGATTCACCC. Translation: CASSPLRGGDSP. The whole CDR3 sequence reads CASSPLRGGDSPLHF.

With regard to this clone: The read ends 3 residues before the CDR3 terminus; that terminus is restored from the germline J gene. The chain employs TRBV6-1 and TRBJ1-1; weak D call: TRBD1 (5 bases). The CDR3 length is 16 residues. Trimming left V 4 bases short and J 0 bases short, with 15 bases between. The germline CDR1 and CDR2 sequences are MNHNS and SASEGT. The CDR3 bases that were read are TGTGCCAGCAGTGCCCTAGGACGGGGGATGAACACTGAA. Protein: CASSALGRGMNTE. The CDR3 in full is CASSALGRGMNTEAFF.

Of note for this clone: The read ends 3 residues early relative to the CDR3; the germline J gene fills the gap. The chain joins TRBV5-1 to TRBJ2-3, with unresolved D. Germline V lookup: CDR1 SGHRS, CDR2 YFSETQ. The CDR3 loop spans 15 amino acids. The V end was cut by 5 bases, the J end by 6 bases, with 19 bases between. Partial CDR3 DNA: TGCGCCAGCAGTCTAGGTACTCGCCTACCGGATACG. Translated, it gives CASSLGTRLPDT. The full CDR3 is CASSLGTRLPDTQYF.

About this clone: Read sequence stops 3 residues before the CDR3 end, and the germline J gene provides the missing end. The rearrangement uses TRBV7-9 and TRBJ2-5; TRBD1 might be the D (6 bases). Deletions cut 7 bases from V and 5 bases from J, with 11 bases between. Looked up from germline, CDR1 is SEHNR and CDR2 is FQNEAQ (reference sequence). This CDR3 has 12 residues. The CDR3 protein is CASTTGLETQYF. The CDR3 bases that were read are TGTGCCAGCACTACAGGGTTGGAGACC.